This T cell receptor (beta chain) was captured by sequencing in a study of massively parallel sequencing of T cell beta chains (dated by TCRdb to 2009 to 2011). Concerning the study at large: The study profiled human TCR beta CDR3 diversity in peripheral blood using 5'-RACE, Illumina short-read sequencing and a dedicated short-read assembly strategy. The investigation overall reported the following: A single sequence read was the only support for most clonotypes (21,973 of 33,664), which could in principle inflate the apparent diversity. When the data were subsampled, the number of clonotypes climbed linearly as read number increased, indicating that sequencing depth was far from saturation. Since the RNA was pooled from many donors, the results show population-average clonotype abundance and not the repertoire of any individual. The length of CDR3 beta varied from 21 to 81 nucleotides, with the peak at 45 nucleotides. TRBV usage was found to range from 0.01% for TRBV17 to 24.6% for TRBV20-1, and TRBJ usage was found to range from around 1.5% for TRBJ2-6 to 17.2% for TRBJ2-1. Only 22,704 (around 70%) of the clonotypes could be assigned a unique TRBV gene. Among approximately 30,000 distinct clonotypes, more than 55% of clonotypes but only around 19% of assemblies were accounted for by single-copy clonotypes. Preferential PCR amplification of some TRBV and TRBJ sequences may have skewed the reported gene usage frequencies.

In regard to this clonotype: Its antigen is not yet known. No much larger clonotype is one base removed from it; base qualities were not supplied.

The donor pool was composed of 300 to 450 males and 150 to 200 females, all aged about 18 to 40 years. From approximately 150 liters of pooled peripheral blood, peripheral leukocyte polyA+ RNA was isolated. The starting material was a commercial mRNA preparation from normal human peripheral blood leukocytes pooled from about 550 individuals. Instrument used: Illumina Genome Analyzer II. A RACE product of about 520 bp was obtained after two rounds of nested PCR with TRBC1/TRBC2-specific primers and was gel-purified. A TRBC-specific primer and a template-switching oligonucleotide were used to make first-strand cDNA, with the template-switching oligonucleotide providing a 5' anchor for RACE. Because the RACE amplicon was too long to sequence directly with short reads, the RACE amplicon was concatemerized by ligation and then sheared by sonication. PAGE was used to isolate a size fraction of 100 to 300 bp, and that fraction then underwent shotgun sequencing on the Illumina platform. In separate runs on an Illumina GAII, sequencing yielded 18.8 million 36-nt reads and 21.7 million 50-nt single-end reads. Concerning the study's data processing: The pooled 40,582,229 reads were assembled with iSSAKE using parameters -m 15, -o 2 and -r 0.7. De novo CDR3 beta assemblies were seeded by reads aligning to the ends of Ensembl TRBV gene predictions that carried unmatched junctional bases. Clonotype abundance was estimated from the number of matching assembled contigs rather than from raw read depth. Among the assembled clonotypes, roughly 2,100 (approximately 6%) contained in-frame stop codons and were discarded, which left roughly 34,000 productive clonotypes. Of the 288 unique TCR sequences obtained by Sanger sequencing of cloned RACE products, around 70% were also present in the Illumina assembly. The raw public reads went through TCRdb reprocessing: fastp at Q25, MiXCR clone calling, in-frame beta chains kept. Entries are consolidated by CDR3 protein sequence, retaining the most common genes and DNA. These V and J calls rely on TCRdb rather than the paper's analysis. The sample includes over 3,500 distinct CDR3 sequences, with roughly 37% observed a single time. The top ten clones comprise approximately 3% of the sample.

V drops 6 bases and J drops 10 bases, leaving 15 bases in between. There are 12 amino acids in the CDR3, from cysteine to phenylalanine inclusive. Here the CDR3 DNA is all that survives: 36 bases in frame from base 1. As encoded in the germline V gene (reference sequence), CDR1 is DFQATT while CDR2 is SNEGSKA. Sequencing input: commercial RNA from peripheral blood pooled from many donors. This chain joins TRBV20-1 to TRBJ1-4, and the D gene may be TRBD1, 5 bases matching. The origin of this receptor is a pool of human donors in good health; the sample was commercial RNA pooled from many donors. The CDR3 protein is CSAQAPGRKLFF. The nucleotides read TGCAGTGCGCAAGCCCCGGGACGAAAACTGTTTTTT.